What follows are 21 T cell receptor beta chains derived from one specimen sequenced in a study of T-cell reconstitution after alpha-beta-depleted transplantation in children. It was with unique molecular identifiers that the TCRbeta library was prepared. MiXCR was run by TCRdb on the PCR reads, yielding one entry per CDR3 protein. The sample consists of 98,000 or so distinct CDR3 sequences, 23% of them appearing once. The input for sequencing was PBMCs, taken before TCRalphabeta/CD19-depleted stem cell transplant. These TCRs come from a boy aged 2 to 9 with acute lymphoblastic leukemia, due to receive a stem cell transplant.

The chain recombines TRBV7-8 with TRBJ1-5, with no clear D. V lost 1 base and J 5 bases, leaving 9 bases between the germline ends. The germline gives CDR1 SGHVS, CDR2 FQNEAQ. The CDR3 sequence is 14 residues long. CDR3 sequence reads: CASSLETGDQPQHF. DNA of the CDR3: TGTGCCAGCAGCTTAGAAACGGGCGATCAGCCCCAGCATTTT.

This chain joins TRBV9 and TRBJ2-1, with D possibly TRBD2 on 6 matching bases. Germline CDR1 and CDR2: SGDLS and YYNGEE. V shed 3 bases and J shed 5 bases, with 21 bases lying between them. CDR3 length: 17 amino acids. In DNA form, the CDR3 reads TGTGCCAGCAGCGCCCAAAATAGCGGAGGGGCCAACAATGAGCAGTTCTTC. Translation gives CASSAQNSGGANNEQFF. The entire variable domain, with the rest obtained from reference TRBV9 and TRBJ2-1, is as follows: DSGVTQTPKHLITATGQRVTLRCSPRSGDLSVYWYQQSLDQGLQFLIQYYNGEERAKGNILERFSAQQFPDLHSELNLSSLELGDSALYFCASSAQNSGGANNEQFFGPGTRLTVL.

The chain links TRBV5-1 to TRBJ2-7; D tentatively reads TRBD1 or TRBD2 (5 bases each). V was trimmed by 4 bases and J by 5 bases, leaving 10 bases between them. The CDR3 is made up of 12 amino acids. Germline CDR1 is SGHRS and CDR2 is YFSETQ. CDR3 nucleotide sequence: TGCGCCAGCAGCATGGGGGTTGACGAGCAGTACTTC. As protein: CASSMGVDEQYF.

A note on this clonotype: The junction departs from the called germline gene at one end, perhaps through a read error. This chain connects TRBV6-6 to TRBJ2-4; D not resolved. Germline V gene lookup returns CDR1 MNHNY and CDR2 SVGAGI (reference sequence). The CDR3 totals 11 residues. The CDR3, as DNA: TGTGCCAGCAGTTACTCGAATGACCTGCACTTC. Translated: CASSYSNDLHF.

This clonotype has just a few counts. The V gene is TRBV9, the J gene TRBJ1-6; 7 bases agree with TRBD1. CDR1 is SGDLS, CDR2 YYNGEE, per germline. The CDR3 has 15 amino acids. The V segment lost 5 bases and the J segment 8 bases; nucleotides outside the gene matches: 10. In DNA, the CDR3 is TGTGCCAGCAGTTTCTTGGAAGGGGGCCATTCACCCCTCCACTTT. Protein product: CASSFLEGGHSPLHF.

The chain is built from TRBV12-3 or TRBV12-4 and TRBJ1-1; D gene ambiguous. This CDR3 has 14 amino acids. Trimming removed 4 bases from V and 5 bases from J, with 14 bases in between. The CDR3 loop reads CASSSPLPVTEAFF. CDR3 DNA sequence: TGTGCCAGCAGTTCCCCTCTCCCGGTGACTGAAGCTTTCTTT.

The rearrangement joins TRBV3-1 to TRBJ1-6; TRBD1 might be the D (5 bases). In germline, CDR1 is LGHDT, CDR2 YNNKEL (reference sequence). The CDR3 extends over 17 amino acids. Trimming removed 6 bases from V and 0 bases from J, with 15 bases in between. This CDR3 is CASSPAGDYSYNSPLHF. In DNA form, the CDR3 reads TGTGCCAGCAGTCCGGCCGGGGACTACTCCTATAATTCACCCCTCCACTTT.

This clonotype has more than one count but fewer than ten. V usage is TRBV4-3 and J usage is TRBJ1-6, with 7 bases aligning to TRBD1. The CDR3 contains 17 residues. V gave up 0 bases and J gave up 9 bases; unmatched junction bases: 11. Germline CDR1 and CDR2: LGHNA and YSLEER. The CDR3: CASSQDFVGQASSPLHF. CDR3 bases: TGCGCCAGCAGCCAAGATTTCGTAGGACAGGCCTCTTCACCCCTCCACTTT.

The chain uses TRBV24-1 and TRBJ2-5, with a possible D match to TRBD2 (6 bases). The CDR3 is 14 residues long. Germline V CDR1 and CDR2: KGHDR, SFDVKD. Deletions cut 4 bases from V and 0 bases from J, with 8 bases between. The CDR3 region has the DNA TGTGCCACCAGTGACAGGACTAACCAAGAGACCCAGTACTTC. Its protein product is CATSDRTNQETQYF.

This chain uses TRBV20-1 with TRBJ2-1, with TRBD2 identical over 7 bases. The germline V gene encodes CDR1 DFQATT and CDR2 SNEGSKA (reference sequence). J gave up 5 bases and V 6 bases, and 10 bases lay outside the gene matches. The CDR3 is made up of 14 amino acids. This chain's CDR3 is CSALLAEVDNEQFF. DNA for the CDR3: TGCAGTGCCCTTCTAGCGGAGGTTGACAATGAGCAGTTCTTC.

There are many counts of this clonotype. The chain employs TRBV6-2 or TRBV6-3 and TRBJ2-7, with 8 bases that match TRBD2. The CDR3 sequence is 13 residues long. V was clipped by 6 bases and J by 2 bases; unmatched bases: 3. CDR1 and CDR2 (germline): MNHEY, SVGEGT. The CDR3 nucleotides are TGTGCCAGCAGCAGGGGACTAGCCTACGAGCAGTACTTC. Translated, it gives CASSRGLAYEQYF.

This clonotype was observed a few times. This chain connects TRBV6-6 to TRBJ2-3, with D unresolved. CDR3 length equals 11 residues. V lost 8 bases, J lost 0 bases, and 3 bases lay in between. Per germline, CDR1 MNHNY and CDR2 SVGAGI (reference sequence). The CDR3 sequence is CASGSTDTQYF. The DNA for the CDR3 is TGTGCCAGCGGTAGCACAGATACGCAGTATTTT.

This clonotype was detected ten times or more. The gene calls are TRBV10-3 and TRBJ2-1; 11 bases fit TRBD2. Germline V lookup: CDR1 ENHRY, CDR2 SYGVKD. V lost 10 bases to trimming and J lost 8 bases; unmatched junction nucleotides: 7. The CDR3 spans 13 residues. The CDR3 loop reads CATMTSGNHEQFF. CDR3 DNA sequence: TGTGCCACCATGACTAGCGGGAACCATGAGCAGTTCTTC.

This clonotype was counted only a few times. This chain joins TRBV7-2 and TRBJ1-2; D is perhaps TRBD1 (5 bases). Germline CDR1 is SGHTA and CDR2 is FQGNSA. V lost 1 base and J 8 bases, leaving 17 bases between the germline ends. This CDR3 region has 15 residues. The CDR3 spells CASSLESVGRGGYTF. In DNA form, the CDR3 reads TGTGCCAGCAGCTTAGAGTCGGTGGGGCGGGGAGGCTACACCTTC.

J is TRBJ2-3 and V is TRBV6-7, with 7 bases lining up with TRBD2. TRBV6-7 is treated as an ORF (open reading frame) with a function not yet certain. Losses at the gene ends were 2 bases for V and 6 bases for J; bases not matched to a gene: 20. The CDR3 length is 19 residues. CDR3 DNA: TGTGCCAGCAGTTACCAGACCTACCCTAGCGGAGGGGCAAGGGATACGCAGTATTTT. Translating it yields CASSYQTYPSGGARDTQYF.

There are a few counts of this clonotype. The V and J genes are TRBV7-9 and TRBJ2-1; D gene ambiguous. Germline V gives CDR1 SEHNR, CDR2 FQNEAQ (reference sequence). The length of the CDR3 is 10 residues. Between the trimmed V and J ends, which lost 10 bases and 6 bases, there was a span of 7 bases. CDR3 in amino acids: CATTPNEQFF. The CDR3 DNA sequence: TGTGCCACCACACCCAATGAGCAGTTCTTC.

This clonotype was picked up a small number of times. The chain uses TRBV28 and TRBJ1-6; D ambiguous. V was pared by 2 bases and J by 10 bases, with 3 bases between. The CDR3 totals 11 residues. Germline V CDR1 and CDR2: MDHEN, SYDVKM. CDR3 sequence reads: CASSLRSPLHF. The CDR3 coding sequence is TGTGCCAGCAGTTTACGGTCACCCCTCCACTTT.

A note on this clonotype: This may arise from a read error, as a much more abundant clone is one base away. The rearrangement joins TRBV10-3 to TRBJ2-5; D gene unclear. There are 12 residues in the CDR3. Germline V CDR1 and CDR2: ENHRY, SYGVKD. DNA of the CDR3: TGTGCCATCAGTGGCCTCCAACAGACCCAGTACTTC. The encoded protein is CAISGLQQTQYF.

The chain joins TRBV4-1 to TRBJ2-1; D possibly matches TRBD1 or TRBD2 (6 bases each). Trimming took off 8 bases at V and 2 bases at J, with 10 bases between the two ends. This CDR3 has 13 amino acids. In germline, CDR1 is MGHRA, CDR2 YSYEKL. The CDR3 reads CASLGGPYNEQFF. The CDR3 DNA reads as TGCGCCAGCCTCGGGGGCCCCTACAATGAGCAGTTCTTC.

The chain recombines TRBV25-1 with TRBJ1-1; D unresolved. The CDR3 runs to 15 residues. Germline V CDR1 and CDR2: MGHDK, SYGVNS. Trimming took 0 bases from V and 1 from J, leaving 9 bases between them. DNA for the CDR3: TGTGCCAGCAGTGAATACGCGGGGAAGAACACTGAAGCTTTCTTT. Translation: CASSEYAGKNTEAFF.

This chain uses TRBV29-1 with TRBJ2-5, with TRBD2 matching 9 bases. V gave up 7 bases and J gave up 4 bases; unmatched junction bases: 10. The CDR3 covers 14 residues. Germline V gene sequence: CDR1 SQVTM, CDR2 ANQGSEA. Written as DNA, the CDR3 is TGCAGCGCCGTAGCGGGAGCCGTCCGAGAGACCCAGTACTTC. Residues: CSAVAGAVRETQYF.